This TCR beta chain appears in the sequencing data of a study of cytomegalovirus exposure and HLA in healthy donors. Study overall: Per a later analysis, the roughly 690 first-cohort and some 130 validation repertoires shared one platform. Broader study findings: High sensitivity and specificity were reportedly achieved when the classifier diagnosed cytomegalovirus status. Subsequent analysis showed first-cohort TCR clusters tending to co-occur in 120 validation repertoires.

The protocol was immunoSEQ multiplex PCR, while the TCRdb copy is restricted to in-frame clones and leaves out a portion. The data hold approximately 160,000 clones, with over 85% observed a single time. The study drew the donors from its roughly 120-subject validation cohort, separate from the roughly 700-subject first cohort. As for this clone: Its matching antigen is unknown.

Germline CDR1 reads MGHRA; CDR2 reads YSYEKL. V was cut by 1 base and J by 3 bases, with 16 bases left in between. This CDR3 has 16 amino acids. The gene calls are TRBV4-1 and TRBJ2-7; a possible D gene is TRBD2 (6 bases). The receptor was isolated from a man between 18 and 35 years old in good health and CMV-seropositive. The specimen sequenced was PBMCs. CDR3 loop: CASSQGGRGKDYEQYF. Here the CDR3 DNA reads TGCGCCAGCAGCCAAGGTGGCCGCGGGAAGGACTACGAGCAGTACTTC.